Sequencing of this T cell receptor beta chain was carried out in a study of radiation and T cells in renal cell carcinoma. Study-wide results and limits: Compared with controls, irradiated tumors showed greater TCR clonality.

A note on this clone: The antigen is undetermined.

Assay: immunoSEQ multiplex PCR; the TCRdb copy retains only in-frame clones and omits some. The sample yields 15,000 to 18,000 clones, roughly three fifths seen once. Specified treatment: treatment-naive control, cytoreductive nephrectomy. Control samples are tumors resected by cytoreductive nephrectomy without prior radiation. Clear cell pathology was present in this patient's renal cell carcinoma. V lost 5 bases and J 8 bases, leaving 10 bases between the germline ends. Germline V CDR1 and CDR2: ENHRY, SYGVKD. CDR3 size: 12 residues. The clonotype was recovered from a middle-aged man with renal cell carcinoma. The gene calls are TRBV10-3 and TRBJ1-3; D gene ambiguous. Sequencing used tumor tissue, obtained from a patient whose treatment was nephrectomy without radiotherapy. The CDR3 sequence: CAISHSVDTIYF. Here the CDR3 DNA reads TGTGCCATCAGTCACTCGGTGGACACCATATATTTT.